The 13 T cell receptor beta chains below all came from one sample that was sequenced in a study of coeliac disease. TCRdb's copy holds only in-frame clones and misses some; the assay was immunoSEQ multiplex PCR. The sample includes around 5,000 clones, 69% seen only once; the top ten take roughly 13%. The source material was lymphocytes from the gut lamina propria. The receptors come from a middle-aged woman.

The rearrangement links TRBV10-1 to TRBJ2-7, with 9 nucleotides matching TRBD2. The CDR3 is 14 residues long. The V gene's germline CDR1 is WNHNN and CDR2 SYGVQD (reference sequence). The V gene end was trimmed by 4 bases and the J gene end by 5 bases; junction bases not matched to a gene: 6. CDR3 residues: CASSGLAGAHEQYF. The CDR3 DNA is TGCGCCAGCAGTGGATTAGCGGGAGCCCACGAGCAGTACTTC.

The chain recombines TRBV4-3 with TRBJ2-7; maybe TRBD2 (5 bases). The germline V gene encodes CDR1 LGHNA and CDR2 YSLEER. The CDR3 is made up of 15 amino acids. Between the trimmed V and J ends, which lost 3 bases and 2 bases, there was a span of 14 bases. In nucleotides, the CDR3 is TGCGCCAGCAGCCAGGGTACCGGGAACCCCTACGAGCAGTACTTC. It yields the protein CASSQGTGNPYEQYF.

The chain links TRBV28 to TRBJ2-7, with 11 bases fitting TRBD2. Germline-derived CDR1 and CDR2 are MDHEN and SYDVKM. The CDR3 loop spans 15 amino acids. The V segment lost 6 bases and the J segment 0 bases; nucleotides outside the gene matches: 4. CDR3 residues: CASRPTSGSSYEQYF. DNA of the CDR3: TGTGCCAGCAGGCCTACTAGCGGGAGCTCCTACGAGCAGTACTTC.

The chain uses TRBV5-4 and TRBJ2-7; TRBD2 agrees at 8 bases. The V and J ends lost 4 bases and 5 bases, in that order; junction bases with no gene match: 11. The CDR3 loop spans 15 amino acids. Per the germline V gene, CDR1 is SGHNT and CDR2 is YYREEE (reference sequence). The CDR3 region has the DNA TGTGCCAGCAGCCCTGCTGCGGGAGGCCGACACGAGCAGTACTTC. This encodes CASSPAAGGRHEQYF. Drawing the rest from reference TRBV5-4 and TRBJ2-7, the complete variable domain is ETGVTQSPTHLIKTRGQQVTLRCSSQSGHNTVSWYQQALGQGPQFIFQYYREEENGRGNFPPRFSGLQFPNYSSELNVNALELDDSALYLCASSPAAGGRHEQYFGPGTRLTVT.

V usage is TRBV18 and J usage is TRBJ2-7, with 9 bases aligning to TRBD1. Losses at the gene ends were 2 bases for V and 4 bases for J; bases not matched to a gene: 9. The V gene's germline CDR1 is KGHSH and CDR2 LQKENI. This CDR3 has 16 residues. The CDR3: CASSPNRVGQGYEQYF. The CDR3 bases are TGTGCCAGCTCACCAAACCGCGTGGGACAGGGATACGAGCAGTACTTC. Drawing the rest from reference TRBV18 and TRBJ2-7, the complete variable domain is NAGVMQNPRHLVRRRGQEARLRCSPMKGHSHVYWYRQLPEEGLKFMVYLQKENIIDESGMPKERFSAEFPKEGPSILRIQQVVRGDSAAYFCASSPNRVGQGYEQYFGPGTRLTVT.

This chain connects TRBV21-1 to TRBJ2-1; the D segment call TRBD1 is taken from the table without a DNA check. TRBV21-1 is an annotated pseudogene. The CDR3 length is 13 residues. As DNA, the CDR3 is TGTGCCAGCACTCGGACAGTCGGAAATGAGCAGTTCTTC. This translates into CASTRTVGNEQFF.

The genes are TRBV19 and TRBJ2-1; 7 nucleotides match TRBD1. Germline V gene data show CDR1 as LNHDA and CDR2 as SQIVND (reference sequence). The CDR3 is 15 amino acids. V shed 0 bases and J 2 bases; nucleotides not matched to a gene: 1. For the CDR3, the DNA is TGTGCCAGTAGTATAGACAGGGGGACCTACAATGAGCAGTTCTTC. Protein: CASSIDRGTYNEQFF. The whole variable domain, filled in from reference TRBV19 and TRBJ2-1, reads DGGITQSPKYLFRKEGQNVTLSCEQNLNHDAMYWYRQDPGQGLRLIYYSQIVNDFQKGDIAEGYSVSREKKESFPLTVTSAQKNPTAFYLCASSIDRGTYNEQFFGPGTRLTVL.

The J gene is TRBJ2-3, the V gene TRBV30; the match to TRBD2 covers 10 bases. This CDR3 is 16 amino acids long. J was trimmed by 9 bases and V by 3 bases; bases with no gene match: 15. The germline V gene has CDR1 GTSNPN and CDR2 SVGIG (reference sequence). CDR3 amino acids: CAWRDILAGGRRTQYF. As DNA, the CDR3 is TGTGCCTGGAGGGATATTTTAGCGGGAGGTCGGCGGACGCAGTATTTT.

The rearrangement uses TRBV14 and TRBJ2-4; a possible D gene is TRBD2 (5 bases). There are 16 residues in the CDR3. With 1 base removed from V and 0 bases from J, the gap between germline ends came to 10 bases. Germline CDR1 is SGHDN and CDR2 is FVKESK. CDR3 in amino acids: CASSQVGSLAKNIQYF. As DNA, the CDR3 is TGTGCCAGCAGCCAAGTGGGGAGCCTAGCCAAAAACATTCAGTACTTC.

V gene TRBV11-2 combines with J gene TRBJ2-1; the D is unclear. CDR1 SGHAT and CDR2 FQNNGV come from the germline V gene. V was cut by 1 base and J by 0 bases, with 4 bases left in between. The CDR3 loop spans 14 amino acids. CDR3 residues: CASSLASSYNEQFF. The CDR3 nucleotides read TGTGCCAGCAGCTTAGCCAGCTCCTACAATGAGCAGTTCTTC.

The chain combines TRBV7-9 with TRBJ2-3; 8 nucleotides agree with TRBD2. The J segment lost 2 bases and the V segment lost 5 bases, leaving 9 bases of the junction unmatched. The CDR3 contains 16 residues. Germline V gives CDR1 SEHNR, CDR2 FQNEAQ (reference sequence). The CDR3 loop reads CASSPGTGGYTDTQYF. The CDR3 DNA follows: TGTGCCAGCAGCCCGGGGACGGGAGGGTACACAGATACGCAGTATTTT.

This chain connects TRBV5-4 to TRBJ2-1, with 9 bases matching TRBD2. The CDR3 runs to 16 residues. V shed 4 bases and J 3 bases; nucleotides not matched to a gene: 8. Germline CDR1 and CDR2: SGHNT and YYREEE (reference sequence). The CDR3 DNA follows: TGTGCCAGCAGCCCTGGCGGTAGCGGGAGCTACAATGAGCAGTTCTTC. Encoded protein: CASSPGGSGSYNEQFF.

This clone was detected only a few times. The chain employs TRBV6-5 and TRBJ1-1; TRBD1 is a possible D gene (5 bases). Per the germline V gene, CDR1 is MNHEY and CDR2 is SVGAGI. Deletions cut 5 bases from V and 7 bases from J, with 17 bases between. The CDR3 has 14 amino acids. Written as DNA, the CDR3 is TGTGCCAGCAGTGAATGGGGAGGCGGGGGTGAAGCTTTCTTT. It translates to CASSEWGGGGEAFF.